The 17 T cell receptor beta chains in this list originate from one sample, sequenced in a study of T-cell reconstitution after alpha-beta-depleted transplantation in children. The TCRbeta library incorporated unique molecular identifiers. TCRdb re-derived calls from the PCR reads in MiXCR, one entry per CDR3 protein. The sample has around 580,000 distinct CDR3 sequences; 23% are singletons. The sample in question was PBMCs, mostly from graft donor cells, obtained 360 days after TCRalphabeta/CD19-depleted stem cell transplant. The receptors were gathered from a boy under three years old who had a stem cell transplant for acute myeloid leukemia, so the T cells may come from the graft donor.

This clonotype appeared many times. The J gene is TRBJ1-2, the V gene TRBV7-9; unclear D gene. The germline V and J ends were trimmed by 1 base and 2 bases, with 5 bases remaining between them. This CDR3 is built from 13 residues. CDR1 and CDR2 from the germline V gene are SEHNR and FQNEAQ (reference sequence). The CDR3 nucleotides read TGTGCCAGCAGCTTAGGGCAGAACTATGGCTACACCTTC. Translated, it gives CASSLGQNYGYTF.

Only a few counts were recorded for this clonotype. V gene TRBV28 combines with J gene TRBJ2-7; D is undetermined. V was cut by 3 bases and J by 7 bases, with 13 bases left in between. The V gene's germline CDR1 is MDHEN and CDR2 SYDVKM. The CDR3 sequence is 13 residues long. The CDR3 loop reads CASSFLKVQEQYF. The CDR3 coding sequence is TGTGCCAGCAGTTTCCTCAAAGTCCAGGAGCAGTACTTC.

V usage is TRBV10-3 and J usage is TRBJ1-2; D remains ambiguous. The V gene lost 8 bases and the J gene lost 4 bases, with 17 bases spanning the gap. The CDR3 runs to 14 residues. In germline, CDR1 is ENHRY, CDR2 SYGVKD. The CDR3 loop reads CAIRPAFLGYGYTF. The CDR3, as DNA: TGTGCCATCCGCCCAGCCTTTTTGGGCTATGGCTACACCTTC.

This clonotype was seen at least ten times. The J gene is TRBJ2-7, the V gene TRBV3-1; D is perhaps TRBD2 (6 bases). With 3 bases removed from V and 4 bases from J, the gap between germline ends came to 13 bases. Germline values: CDR1 LGHDT, CDR2 YNNKEL (reference sequence). The CDR3 consists of 14 residues. The CDR3 loop reads CASSHSARGYEQYV. The CDR3 DNA sequence: TGTGCCAGCAGCCATTCAGCGCGGGGATACGAGCAGTACGTC.

Ten or more counts support this clonotype. This sequence joins TRBV20-1 and TRBJ1-2, with D perhaps TRBD1 (6 bases). CDR1 is DFQATT and CDR2 is SNEGSKA in the germline V gene (reference sequence). V lost 7 bases to trimming and J lost 8 bases, with 14 bases between them. The CDR3 consists of 11 residues. The CDR3 DNA sequence: TGCAGTGTCCGCACAGGGATGGGCTACACCTTC. Its translation: CSVRTGMGYTF.

This clonotype was counted a few times. The chain couples TRBV20-1 to TRBJ2-5; D may match TRBD1 or TRBD2 (5 bases each). This CDR3 is built from 13 residues. Germline CDR1 is DFQATT and CDR2 is SNEGSKA (reference sequence). The ends were cut back, 1 base at V and 5 bases at J, with 11 bases in the middle. For the CDR3, the DNA is TGCAGTGCTAGAGGGTACTGGGGGGAGACCCAGTACTTC. Protein product: CSARGYWGETQYF.

In this sample, this clonotype turned up a few times. The chain joins TRBV4-2 to TRBJ1-2, with 7 bases identical to TRBD1. This CDR3 contains 18 residues. Germline assignment: CDR1 LGHNA and CDR2 YNFKEQ. The V segment lost 4 bases and the J segment 2 bases; nucleotides outside the gene matches: 16. For the CDR3, the DNA is TGTGCCAGCAGCCTAAGTGTGCGTCAGGGACAGCTAAACTATGGCTACACCTTC. Translated: CASSLSVRQGQLNYGYTF.

This clonotype was observed a few times. The CDR3 DNA reads TGTGCCACCAGCAGAGGGTTGGGGAGCTCCGGGGAGACCCAGTACTTC. It yields the protein CATSRGLGSSGETQYF. This chain links TRBV15 with TRBJ2-5, with a tentative D call TRBD2 (5 bases). Per the germline V gene, CDR1 is LNHNV and CDR2 is YYDKDF (reference sequence). The CDR3 covers 16 residues. With 1 base removed from V and 5 bases from J, the gap between germline ends came to 17 bases.

V is TRBV12-3 or TRBV12-4 and J is TRBJ2-5; 9 positions agree with TRBD2. CDR3 size: 14 residues. Trimming cost V 2 bases and J 8 bases; bases outside gene matches: 6. The CDR3 here is CASSLSSGGTTQYF. In DNA form, the CDR3 reads TGTGCCAGCAGTTTATCGAGCGGGGGGACTACCCAGTACTTC.

The chain combines TRBV7-6 with TRBJ2-5; either TRBD1 or TRBD2 may fit D (5 bases each). Germline CDR1 is SGHVS and CDR2 is FNYEAQ. The CDR3 is 16 amino acids. Between the trimmed V and J ends, which lost 4 bases and 5 bases, there was a span of 20 bases. The CDR3 sequence is CASSSGTTIFGETQYF. The CDR3 nucleotides are TGTGCCAGCAGCTCCGGGACGACAATCTTCGGGGAGACCCAGTACTTC.

The sample holds one count of this clonotype. The chain carries TRBV5-1 and TRBJ2-7; TRBD1 aligns across 11 bases. The J segment lost 2 bases and the V segment lost 4 bases, leaving 8 bases of the junction unmatched. The CDR3 length is 16 residues. The V gene's germline CDR1 is SGHRS and CDR2 YFSETQ. CDR3 nucleotide sequence: TGCGCCAGCAGCGAAACGGGACAGGGGGTAACCTACGAGCAGTACTTC. Translated, it gives CASSETGQGVTYEQYF.

This clonotype was observed at least ten times. The chain carries TRBV7-3 and TRBJ2-4; the D is unclear. CDR3 length: 19 amino acids. V was trimmed by 1 base and J by 2 bases, leaving 21 bases between them. Germline V gene lookup returns CDR1 SGHTA and CDR2 FQGTGA. The CDR3 spells CASSLNQWWLSLSKNIQYF. For the CDR3, the DNA is TGTGCCAGCAGCTTAAATCAGTGGTGGCTTTCCTTGTCCAAAAACATTCAGTACTTC.

The chain has TRBV20-1 and TRBJ2-3, with D possibly matching TRBD2 (7 bases). The V and J ends lost 5 bases and 4 bases respectively, with 22 bases between them. CDR1 and CDR2 from the germline V gene are DFQATT and SNEGSKA (reference sequence). There are 16 residues in the CDR3. The CDR3 spells CSAREWGGNLADTQYF. In DNA form, the CDR3 reads TGCAGTGCTCGGGAGTGGGGGGGCAATTTAGCAGATACGCAGTATTTT.

This clonotype has more than one count but fewer than ten. The chain employs TRBV18 and TRBJ2-7; 8 nucleotides align to TRBD2. Per the germline V gene, CDR1 is KGHSH and CDR2 is LQKENI. V was pared by 0 bases and J by 3 bases, with 1 base of the junction left unmatched. This CDR3 is built from 14 residues. The CDR3 nucleotides read TGTGCCAGCTCACCACCGGCGGGGGGCTACGAGCAGTACTTC. It specifies CASSPPAGGYEQYF.

The CDR3 sequence: CASSGGQWNTEAFF. Here the CDR3 DNA reads TGTGCCAGCAGTGGGGGACAGTGGAACACTGAAGCTTTCTTT. The chain joins TRBV12-3 or TRBV12-4 to TRBJ1-1, with TRBD1 matching over 7 bases. There are 14 residues in the CDR3. Trimming took 5 bases from V and 1 from J; bases not matched to a gene: 4.

Only a few counts were recorded for this clonotype. The gene calls are TRBV7-3 and TRBJ2-1; 9 nucleotides match TRBD1. The germline V gene encodes CDR1 SGHTA and CDR2 FQGTGA. J gave up 7 bases and V 3 bases, and 10 bases lay outside the gene matches. This CDR3 has 16 amino acids. This CDR3 reads CASSFYTGGARNEQFF. CDR3 DNA sequence: TGTGCCAGCAGCTTCTATACAGGGGGCGCTAGGAATGAGCAGTTCTTC.

This clonotype has just a few counts. V is TRBV7-9 and J is TRBJ1-1, with D hard to call. Deletions cut 1 base from V and 1 base from J, with 7 bases between. CDR1 and CDR2 from the germline V gene are SEHNR and FQNEAQ (reference sequence). The CDR3 has 14 amino acids. CDR3 coding DNA: TGTGCCAGCAGCTTAGTAACGGGGAACACTGAAGCTTTCTTT. Translation gives CASSLVTGNTEAFF.